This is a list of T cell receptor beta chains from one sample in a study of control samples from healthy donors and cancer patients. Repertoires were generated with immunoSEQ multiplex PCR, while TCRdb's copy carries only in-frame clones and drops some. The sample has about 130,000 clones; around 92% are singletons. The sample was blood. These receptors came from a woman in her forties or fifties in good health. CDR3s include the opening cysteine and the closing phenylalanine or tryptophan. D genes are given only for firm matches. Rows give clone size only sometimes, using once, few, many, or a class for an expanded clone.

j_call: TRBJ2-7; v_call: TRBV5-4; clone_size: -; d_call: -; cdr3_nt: TGTGCCAGCAGCCGGAGAAGGGGGTACGAGCAGTACTTC; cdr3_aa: CASSRRRGYEQYF
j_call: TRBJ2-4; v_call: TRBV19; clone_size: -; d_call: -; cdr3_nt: TGTGCCAGTAGTAAACCGGGTTTCGACATTCAGTACTTC; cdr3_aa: CASSKPGFDIQYF
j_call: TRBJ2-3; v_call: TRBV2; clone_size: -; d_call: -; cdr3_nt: TGTGCCAGCAGTGACTGGGGGGGCGAGGCAGATACGCAGTATTTT; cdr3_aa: CASSDWGGEADTQYF
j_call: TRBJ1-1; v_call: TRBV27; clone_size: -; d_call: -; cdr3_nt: TGTGCCAGCAGTTTATTTGCTCCGACTTCGGGGAGGAACACTGAAGCTTTCTTT; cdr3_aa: CASSLFAPTSGRNTEAFF
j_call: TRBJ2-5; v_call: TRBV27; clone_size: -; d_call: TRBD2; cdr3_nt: TGTGCCAGCAGTTCCGCTAGCGGGTGGGAGACCCAGTACTTC; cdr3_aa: CASSSASGWETQYF
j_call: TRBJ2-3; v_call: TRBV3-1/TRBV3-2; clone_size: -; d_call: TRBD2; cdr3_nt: TGTGCCAGCAGCTTTGCGTTAGCGGGAGTTAGGTCAGATACGCAGTATTTT; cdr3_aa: CASSFALAGVRSDTQYF
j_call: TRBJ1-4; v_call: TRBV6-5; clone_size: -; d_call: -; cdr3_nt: TGTGCCAGCAAGGGAGAGTTAGGGTCCGAAAAACTGTTTTTT; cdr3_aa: CASKGELGSEKLFF
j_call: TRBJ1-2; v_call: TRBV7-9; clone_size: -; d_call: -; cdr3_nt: TGTGCCAGCAGCTTAGAGGGTATCGGTGGAATGGCGGCTAGGGGCTACACCTTC; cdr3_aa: CASSLEGIGGMAARGYTF
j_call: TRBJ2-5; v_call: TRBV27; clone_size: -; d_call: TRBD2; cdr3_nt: TGTGCCAGCAGTTCCAGCCTCGGACTAGCGGGGGGAGAGACCCAGTACTTC; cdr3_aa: CASSSSLGLAGGETQYF
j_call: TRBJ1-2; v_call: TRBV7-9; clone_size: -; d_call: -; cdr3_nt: TGTGCCAGCAGCTTATCCCACCTGGCCTATGGCTACACCTTC; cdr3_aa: CASSLSHLAYGYTF
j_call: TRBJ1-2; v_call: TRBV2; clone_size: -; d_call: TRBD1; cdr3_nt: TGTGCCAGCAGTGGAATTGCAGGGGGCTATGGCTACACCTTC; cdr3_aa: CASSGIAGGYGYTF
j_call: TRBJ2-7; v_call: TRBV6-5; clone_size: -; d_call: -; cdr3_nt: TGTGCCAGCAGTTACTCTCAGGGTGGCTACGAGCAGTACTTC; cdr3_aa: CASSYSQGGYEQYF
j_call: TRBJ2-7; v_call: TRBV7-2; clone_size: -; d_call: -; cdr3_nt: TGTGCCAGCAGCTTAGGGGCCTACGAGCAGTACTTC; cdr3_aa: CASSLGAYEQYF
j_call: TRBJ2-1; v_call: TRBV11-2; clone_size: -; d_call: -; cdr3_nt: TGTGCCAGCAGCCAGCTAAAAGCCTACAATGAGCAGTTCTTC; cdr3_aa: CASSQLKAYNEQFF
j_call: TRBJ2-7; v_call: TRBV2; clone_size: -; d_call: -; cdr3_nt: TGTGCCAGCAACCAGGGTTCCTACGAGCAGTACTTC; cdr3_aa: CASNQGSYEQYF
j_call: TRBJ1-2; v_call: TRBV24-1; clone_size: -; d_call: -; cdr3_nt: TGTGCCACCAGTGATGGGATTCACGGTCGCTACACCTTC; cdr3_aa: CATSDGIHGRYTF
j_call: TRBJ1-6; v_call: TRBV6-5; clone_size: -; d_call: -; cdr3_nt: TGTGCCAGCACCGCAATACCCCCCTATTCACCCCTCCACTTT; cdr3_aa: CASTAIPPYSPLHF
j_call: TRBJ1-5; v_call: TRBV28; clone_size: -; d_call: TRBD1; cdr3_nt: TGTGCCAGCAGTTCCCGGGACAGGTCCTATCAGCCCCAGCATTTT; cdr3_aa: CASSSRDRSYQPQHF
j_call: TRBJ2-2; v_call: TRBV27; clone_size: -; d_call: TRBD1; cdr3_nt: TGTGCCTGCAAACGGACAGGGACGAACACCGGGGAGCTGTTTTTT; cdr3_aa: CACKRTGTNTGELFF
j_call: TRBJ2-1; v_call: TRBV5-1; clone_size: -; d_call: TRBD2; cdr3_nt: TGCGCCAGCAGCCGGGGGGGCGGCTCCGATGAGCAGTTCTTC; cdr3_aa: CASSRGGGSDEQFF
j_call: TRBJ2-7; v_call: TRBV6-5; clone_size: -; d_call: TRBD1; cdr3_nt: TGTGCCAGCGAACGGACAGGGGCCTACGAGCAGTACTTC; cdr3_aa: CASERTGAYEQYF
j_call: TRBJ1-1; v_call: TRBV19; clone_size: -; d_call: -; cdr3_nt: TGTGCCAGTAGTATGCGAAGCGACACTGAAGCTTTCTTT; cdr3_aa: CASSMRSDTEAFF
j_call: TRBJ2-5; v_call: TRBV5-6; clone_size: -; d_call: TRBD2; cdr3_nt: TGTGCCAGCAGCTTGGCATTAGCGGGGGGCCTCCGGGAGACCCAGTACTTC; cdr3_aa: CASSLALAGGLRETQYF
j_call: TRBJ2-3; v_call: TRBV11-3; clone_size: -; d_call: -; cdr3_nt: TGTGCCAGCAGCTTAGAGGGTCCCGGGACCTCCGGAACAGATACGCAGTATTTT; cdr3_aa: CASSLEGPGTSGTDTQYF
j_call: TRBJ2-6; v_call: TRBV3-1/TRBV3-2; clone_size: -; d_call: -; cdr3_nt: TGTGCCAGCAGCCAAGGGGCTCTCTTTTCTGGGGCCAACGTCCCGACTTTC; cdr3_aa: CASSQGALFSGANVPTF
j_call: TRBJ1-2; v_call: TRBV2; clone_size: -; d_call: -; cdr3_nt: TGTGCCAGCCTCACCGCAACACCTAACTATGGCTACACCTTC; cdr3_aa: CASLTATPNYGYTF
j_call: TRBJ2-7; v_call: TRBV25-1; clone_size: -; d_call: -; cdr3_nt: TGTGCCAGCCGAAACCCCCAGTCCTACGAGCAGTACTTC; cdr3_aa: CASRNPQSYEQYF
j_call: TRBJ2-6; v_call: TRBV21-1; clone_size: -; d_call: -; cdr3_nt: TGTGCCAGCAGCAAAGTGATTAACGTCCTGACTTTC; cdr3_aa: CASSKVINVLTF
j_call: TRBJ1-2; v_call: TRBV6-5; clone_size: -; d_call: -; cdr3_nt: TGTGCCAGCAGCCAGGGGTGGCAGGGCTACACCTTC; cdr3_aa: CASSQGWQGYTF
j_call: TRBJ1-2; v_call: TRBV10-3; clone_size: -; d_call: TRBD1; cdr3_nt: TGTGCCATCAGTTCTCAACAGGGGGCTAAAGGCTACACCTTC; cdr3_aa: CAISSQQGAKGYTF
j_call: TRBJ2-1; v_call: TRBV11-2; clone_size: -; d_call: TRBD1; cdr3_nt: TGTGCCAGCAGCTTATGGACAGGGTGGTCCTACAATGAGCAGTTCTTC; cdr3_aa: CASSLWTGWSYNEQFF
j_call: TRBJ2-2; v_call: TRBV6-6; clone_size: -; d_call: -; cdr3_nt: TGTGCCAGCAGTATGACTCCTGGGGGCACCGGGGAGCTGTTTTTT; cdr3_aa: CASSMTPGGTGELFF
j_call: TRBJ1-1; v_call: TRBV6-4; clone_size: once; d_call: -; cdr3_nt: TGTGCCAGCAGATTGGACAGCATGAACACTGAAGCTTTCTTT; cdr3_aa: CASRLDSMNTEAFF
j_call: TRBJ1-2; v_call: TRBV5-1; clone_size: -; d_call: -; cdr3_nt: TGCGCCAGCAGCTCGGACTGGGGTGGCTACACCTTC; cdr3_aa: CASSSDWGGYTF
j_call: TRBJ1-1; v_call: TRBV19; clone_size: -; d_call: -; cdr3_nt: TGTGCCAGTAGTATTTTGGGGGGGAAGAACACTGAAGCTTTCTTT; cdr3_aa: CASSILGGKNTEAFF
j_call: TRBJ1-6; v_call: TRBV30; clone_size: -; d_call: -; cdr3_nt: TGTGCCTGGAGGACCGGGGGGGTTGCAAATTCACCCCTCCACTTT; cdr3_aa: CAWRTGGVANSPLHF
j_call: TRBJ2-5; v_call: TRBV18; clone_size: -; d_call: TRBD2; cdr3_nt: TGTGCCAGCTCACCTCAGCGGGGGGGCTCGCAAGAGACCCAGTACTTC; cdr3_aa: CASSPQRGGSQETQYF
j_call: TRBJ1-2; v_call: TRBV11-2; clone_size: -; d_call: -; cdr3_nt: TGTGCCAGCAGCTTAGCTCAGGTTTCTAATGGCTACACCTTC; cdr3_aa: CASSLAQVSNGYTF
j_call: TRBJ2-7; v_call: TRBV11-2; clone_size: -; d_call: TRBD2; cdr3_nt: TGTGCCAGCAGCTTCATAGCGGGACCCGCGGGCCACGAGCAGTACTTC; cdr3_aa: CASSFIAGPAGHEQYF
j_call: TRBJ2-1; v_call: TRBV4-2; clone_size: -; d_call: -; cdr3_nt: TGTGCCAGCAGCCAAGACAGGGGGGTTGCGAATGAGCAGTTCTTC; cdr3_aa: CASSQDRGVANEQFF